This T cell receptor beta chain was captured in a study of blood T cell repertoires in COVID-19. Sequencing was performed with immunoSEQ multiplex PCR; in TCRdb, only in-frame clones are kept and a portion is missing. There are about 280,000 clones in the sample; 88% occur only once, and more than 7.5% lies in the top ten. Sample: peripheral blood. The sequence came from a young man with active or convalescent COVID-19.

The CDR3 DNA reads as TGTGCCAGCAGCTGGACAGGCTCCACTGAAGCTTTCTTT. Its translation: CASSWTGSTEAFF. The gene calls are TRBV7-6 and TRBJ1-1; 7 bases agree with TRBD1. The CDR3 has 13 amino acids. CDR1 and CDR2 from the germline V gene are SGHVS and FNYEAQ. Trimming cost V 4 bases and J 4 bases; bases outside gene matches: 3.